The sequence of this T cell receptor beta chain was determined in a study of response to subunit inactivated influenza vaccine. TCRdb reprocessed the RT-PCR reads with MiXCR, giving one entry per CDR3 protein. The sample holds approximately 500,000 distinct CDR3 sequences, 10% to 15% seen once. This clonotype was observed at least ten times. Antigen: not known. Germline CDR1 MNHEY, CDR2 SVGAGI. Unmatched junction bases numbered 0, after V lost 4 bases and J lost 4 bases. This CDR3 has 14 amino acids. Findings and limits, study-wide: Authors suggested few new T cells are recruited by each seasonal influenza vaccination.

The rearrangement links TRBV6-5 to TRBJ2-3, with 12 bases aligning to TRBD2. The receptor comes from a man aged 50-60 years who received an inactivated influenza vaccine. The sequencing here drew on PBMCs from blood, taken 40 to 50 days after vaccination. CDR3 loop: CASSSSGRADTQYF. CDR3 coding DNA: TGTGCCAGCAGTTCTAGCGGGAGGGCAGATACGCAGTATTTT.